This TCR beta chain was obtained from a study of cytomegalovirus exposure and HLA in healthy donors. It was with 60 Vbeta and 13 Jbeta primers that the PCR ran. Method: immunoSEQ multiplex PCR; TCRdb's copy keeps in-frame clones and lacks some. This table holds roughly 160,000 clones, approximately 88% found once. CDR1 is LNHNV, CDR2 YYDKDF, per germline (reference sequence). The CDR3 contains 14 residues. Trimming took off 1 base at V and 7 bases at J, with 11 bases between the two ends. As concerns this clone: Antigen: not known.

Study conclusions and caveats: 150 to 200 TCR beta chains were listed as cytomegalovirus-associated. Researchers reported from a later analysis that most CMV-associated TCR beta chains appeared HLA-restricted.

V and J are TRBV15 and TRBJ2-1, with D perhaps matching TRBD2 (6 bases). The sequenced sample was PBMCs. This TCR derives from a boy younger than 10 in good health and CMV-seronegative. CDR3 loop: CATSRVGAGNEQFF. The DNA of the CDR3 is TGTGCCACCAGCAGAGTCGGAGCGGGTAATGAGCAGTTCTTC. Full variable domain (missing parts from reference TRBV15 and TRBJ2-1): DAMVIQNPRYQVTQFGKPVTLSCSQTLNHNVMYWYQQKSSQAPKLLFHYYDKDFNNEADTPDNFQSRRPNTSFCFLDIRSPGLGDTAMYLCATSRVGAGNEQFFGPGTRLTVL.